This entry lists 25 T cell receptor beta chains sequenced from one sample in a study of OX40 agonist ivuxolimab in advanced cancers. The assay was immunoSEQ multiplex PCR, and TCRdb's table has in-frame clones only and misses some. The table has 63,000 or so clones, roughly 84% seen once. Sequenced here: CD4+ or CD8+ T cells sorted from blood, sampled in a trial of the OX40 agonist ivuxolimab. Source of these receptors: an adult with an advanced solid tumor such as melanoma, head and neck, liver or kidney cancer.

The table lists this clone with a few counts. The V call is TRBV7-8, the J call TRBJ1-1; D remains unclear. CDR1 is SGHVS, CDR2 FQNEAQ, per germline. Between the trimmed V and J ends, which lost 1 base and 1 base, there was a span of 7 bases. This CDR3 region has 14 residues. CDR3 in DNA: TGTGCCAGCAGCTTAGATGAGGGGAACACTGAAGCTTTCTTT. Amino acids: CASSLDEGNTEAFF.

The J gene is TRBJ2-7, the V gene TRBV11-3; the D gene is possibly TRBD2 (6 bases). The V gene lost 1 base and the J gene lost 4 bases, with 14 bases spanning the gap. Germline CDR1 reads SGHNT; CDR2 reads YENEEA. This CDR3 region has 15 residues. In DNA form, the CDR3 reads TGTGCCAGCAGCTTAGGTGGCGGGACGTCATACGAGCAGTACTTC. Translating it yields CASSLGGGTSYEQYF. Drawing the rest from reference TRBV11-3 and TRBJ2-7, the complete variable domain is EAGVVQSPRYKIIEKKQPVAFWCNPISGHNTLYWYLQNLGQGPELLIRYENEEAVDDSQLPKDRFSAERLKGVDSTLKIQPAELGDSAVYLCASSLGGGTSYEQYFGPGTRLTVT.

This chain joins TRBV30 and TRBJ2-3; TRBD2 aligns across 8 bases. V trimming: 5 bases; J trimming: 2 bases; junction bases outside the gene matches: 3. Germline loops: CDR1 GTSNPN, CDR2 SVGIG (reference sequence). This CDR3 is 13 amino acids long. DNA for the CDR3: TGTGCCTGGGCTAGCGGGCACACAGATACGCAGTATTTT. Its protein is CAWASGHTDTQYF.

V gene TRBV15 combines with J gene TRBJ2-4; no clear D. The length of the CDR3 is 16 residues. CDR1 and CDR2 (germline): LNHNV, YYDKDF (reference sequence). V was shortened by 0 bases and J by 2 bases, with 11 bases between the two germline ends. CDR3 DNA: TGTGCCACCAGCAGAGATCGGGTTTCGACCAAAAACATTCAGTACTTC. Amino acids: CATSRDRVSTKNIQYF.

V gene TRBV28 combines with J gene TRBJ2-5, with D unresolved. The CDR3 contains 14 residues. V lost 2 bases, J lost 4 bases, and 11 bases lay in between. Germline lookup yields CDR1 MDHEN and CDR2 SYDVKM. The DNA for the CDR3 is TGTGCCAGCAGTTTAGATCAGGAACGAGAGACCCAGTACTTC. Its translation is CASSLDQERETQYF. Full variable domain (outside the CDR3, taken from reference TRBV28 and TRBJ2-5): DVKVTQSSRYLVKRTGEKVFLECVQDMDHENMFWYRQDPGLGLRLIYFSYDVKMKEKGDIPEGYSVSREKKERFSLILESASTNQTSMYLCASSLDQERETQYFGPGTRLLVL.

The genes are TRBV27 and TRBJ1-2, with a possible D match to TRBD1 (6 bases). The germline CDR1 and CDR2 sequences are MNHEY and SMNVEV (reference sequence). The CDR3 spans 14 residues. V lost 5 bases, J lost 3 bases, and 13 bases lay in between. CDR3: CASSSWDTHYGYTF. CDR3 nucleotide sequence: TGTGCCAGCAGTAGCTGGGACACCCACTATGGCTACACCTTC.

This chain uses TRBV19 with TRBJ2-1; TRBD2 aligns across 10 bases. Germline-derived CDR1 and CDR2 are LNHDA and SQIVND (reference sequence). CDR3 length: 15 amino acids. With V trimmed by 3 bases and J by 8 bases, 7 bases remained unmatched. The CDR3 DNA reads as TGTGCCAGTAGTATTACTAGCGGGAATTTAGATGAGCAGTTCTTC. Protein product: CASSITSGNLDEQFF.

The chain combines TRBV19 with TRBJ1-3; D unresolved. The germline V gene has CDR1 LNHDA and CDR2 SQIVND (reference sequence). V was cut by 3 bases and J by 0 bases, with 9 bases left in between. The CDR3 is made up of 15 amino acids. The CDR3 is CASSIGYLSGNTIYF. In DNA form, the CDR3 reads TGTGCCAGTAGTATTGGATATCTCTCTGGAAACACCATATATTTT.

V is TRBV7-8 and J is TRBJ2-7, with D perhaps TRBD1 (5 bases). Germline V lookup: CDR1 SGHVS, CDR2 FQNEAQ. This CDR3 spans 14 amino acids. Trimming cost V 1 base and J 3 bases, with 10 bases left between them. CDR3 bases: TGTGCCAGCAGCTTAGGTCAGGGCAACTACGAGCAGTACTTC. Protein product: CASSLGQGNYEQYF.

V is TRBV7-3 and J is TRBJ2-3; D could derive from TRBD1 or TRBD2 (6 bases each). V lost 11 bases and J 4 bases, leaving 13 bases between the germline ends. The CDR3 has 12 residues. Germline V gene data show CDR1 as SGHTA and CDR2 as FQGTGA. The CDR3 reads CASGADADTQYF. The CDR3 region has the DNA TGTGCCTCGGGGGCAGATGCAGATACGCAGTATTTT. Filled out from reference TRBV7-3 and TRBJ2-3, the complete variable domain reads GAGVSQTPSNKVTEKGKYVELRCDPISGHTALYWYRQSLGQGPEFLIYFQGTGAADDSGLPNDRFFAVRPEGSVSTLKIQRTERGDSAVYLCASGADADTQYFGPGTRLTVL.

The rearrangement joins TRBV7-2 to TRBJ2-5; tentatively, D is TRBD1 or TRBD2 (6 bases each). V lost 4 bases, J lost 5 bases, and 14 bases lay in between. The CDR3 totals 14 residues. Germline CDR1 is SGHTA and CDR2 is FQGNSA. CDR3 in DNA: TGTGCCAGCAGCTCTCCAGGGGACTGGGAGACCCAGTACTTC. Translation: CASSSPGDWETQYF.

V and J are TRBV28 and TRBJ2-7; 11 nucleotides agree with TRBD2. The CDR3 is 15 amino acids. After removal of 5 bases from V and 4 bases from J, the junction contained 7 bases not matched to a gene. The germline V gene has CDR1 MDHEN and CDR2 SYDVKM. The CDR3 nucleotides are TGTGCCAGCAGTGTCCCCGGGACTAGCGGTTACGAGCAGTACTTC. It yields the protein CASSVPGTSGYEQYF. Full variable domain (missing parts from reference TRBV28 and TRBJ2-7): DVKVTQSSRYLVKRTGEKVFLECVQDMDHENMFWYRQDPGLGLRLIYFSYDVKMKEKGDIPEGYSVSREKKERFSLILESASTNQTSMYLCASSVPGTSGYEQYFGPGTRLTVT.

The rearrangement uses TRBV9 and TRBJ1-3; no firm D call. Germline CDR1 and CDR2: SGDLS and YYNGEE. This CDR3 comprises 15 residues. The germline V and J ends were trimmed by 0 bases and 0 bases, with 7 bases remaining between them. The CDR3 nucleotides read TGTGCCAGCAGCGTAGGTTACAACTCTGGAAACACCATATATTTT. Translating it yields CASSVGYNSGNTIYF.

The chain recombines TRBV2 with TRBJ2-7, with D possibly TRBD1 on 5 matching bases. The V and J ends lost 2 bases and 7 bases respectively, with 9 bases between them. The CDR3 covers 12 residues. Germline CDR1 and CDR2: SNHLY and FYNNEI. This CDR3 is CASSEQGREQYF. The CDR3 coding sequence is TGTGCCAGCAGTGAACAGGGTCGAGAGCAGTACTTC.

This chain joins TRBV7-9 and TRBJ2-5; tentative D call: TRBD1 (6 bases). The CDR3 runs to 15 residues. V was shortened by 5 bases and J by 7 bases, with 20 bases between the two germline ends. Germline loops: CDR1 SEHNR, CDR2 FQNEAQ (reference sequence). The CDR3, as DNA: TGTGCCAGCAGCGAATCTAGGGGTCCCAGGGGGACCCAGTACTTC. It specifies CASSESRGPRGTQYF. The whole variable domain, filled in from reference TRBV7-9 and TRBJ2-5, reads DTGVSQNPRHKITKRGQNVTFRCDPISEHNRLYWYRQTLGQGPEFLTYFQNEAQLEKSRLLSDRFSAERPKGSFSTLEIQRTEQGDSAMYLCASSESRGPRGTQYFGPGTRLLVL.

This clone was observed a few times. J is TRBJ2-7 and V is TRBV13; 9 positions match TRBD2. The CDR3 is 16 amino acids. Germline V gives CDR1 PRHDT, CDR2 FYEKMQ (reference sequence). The V segment lost 5 bases and the J segment 3 bases; nucleotides outside the gene matches: 11. CDR3 DNA sequence: TGTGCCAGCAGCCTTCTTAGCGGGGGCCGTAGCTACGAGCAGTACTTC. Amino acid sequence: CASSLLSGGRSYEQYF.

The chain links TRBV7-9 to TRBJ2-5; TRBD1 or TRBD2 may be the D gene (5 bases each). This CDR3 contains 14 residues. Trimming stripped 1 base from V and 7 bases from J, with 13 bases between. In germline, CDR1 is SEHNR, CDR2 FQNEAQ (reference sequence). The CDR3 sequence: CASSLVDGGGTQYF. CDR3 DNA: TGTGCCAGCAGCTTAGTCGACGGTGGGGGGACCCAGTACTTC.

The V call is TRBV11-2, the J call TRBJ2-7, with D possibly matching TRBD1 (6 bases). The CDR3 sequence is 14 residues long. CDR1 is SGHAT, CDR2 FQNNGV, per germline. The V end lost 2 bases, the J end lost 2 bases, and 10 bases lay between the germline ends. The CDR3 bases are TGTGCCAGCAGCTTACGGACAGTTACCTACGAGCAGTACTTC. It specifies CASSLRTVTYEQYF.

The chain employs TRBV27 and TRBJ2-3; D gene ambiguous. Looked up from germline, CDR1 is MNHEY and CDR2 is SMNVEV (reference sequence). The CDR3 extends over 13 amino acids. V was pared by 2 bases and J by 10 bases, with 13 bases between. CDR3 protein: CASSLNRADPQYF. For the CDR3, the DNA is TGTGCCAGCAGTTTAAACCGGGCAGACCCGCAGTATTTT.

V usage is TRBV7-2 and J usage is TRBJ2-7; perhaps TRBD2 as D (5 bases). This CDR3 is built from 16 residues. Germline V gene lookup returns CDR1 SGHTA and CDR2 FQGNSA. The V gene lost 2 bases and the J gene lost 0 bases, with 14 bases spanning the gap. The CDR3 nucleotides are TGTGCCAGCAGCTTAAGCGCCGGCGCGGGCTCCTACGAGCAGTACTTC. Its protein is CASSLSAGAGSYEQYF.

Comments on this clone: Distinct nucleotide sequences in the sample also encode this CDR3. The chain joins TRBV10-3 to TRBJ2-7; maybe TRBD1 (5 bases). Germline-derived CDR1 and CDR2 are ENHRY and SYGVKD. The CDR3 runs to 15 residues. V gave up 3 bases and J gave up 0 bases, with 12 bases separating them. The CDR3 loop is CAISDVDTDSYEQYF. The CDR3, as DNA: TGTGCCATCAGTGACGTGGACACCGACTCCTACGAGCAGTACTTC.

This chain links TRBV11-2 with TRBJ2-7; D ambiguous. CDR1 SGHAT and CDR2 FQNNGV come from the germline V gene. This CDR3 contains 14 residues. V lost 5 bases and J 4 bases, leaving 15 bases between the germline ends. The DNA for the CDR3 is TGTGCCAGCAGCGCAAAGATGGGTGGGTACGAGCAGTACTTC. Protein sequence: CASSAKMGGYEQYF.

V and J are TRBV19 and TRBJ1-1; maybe TRBD1 (6 bases). The CDR3 totals 17 residues. Trimming took off 3 bases at V and 2 bases at J, with 19 bases between the two ends. Germline assignment: CDR1 LNHDA and CDR2 SQIVND (reference sequence). CDR3 amino acids: CASSIGQGRWYNTEAFF. In DNA form, the CDR3 reads TGTGCCAGTAGTATCGGTCAGGGGAGGTGGTACAACACTGAAGCTTTCTTT. Filled out from reference TRBV19 and TRBJ1-1, the complete variable domain reads DGGITQSPKYLFRKEGQNVTLSCEQNLNHDAMYWYRQDPGQGLRLIYYSQIVNDFQKGDIAEGYSVSREKKESFPLTVTSAQKNPTAFYLCASSIGQGRWYNTEAFFGQGTRLTVV.

This sequence joins TRBV20-1 and TRBJ2-7; a possible D gene is TRBD2 (6 bases). The CDR3 is 11 amino acids. V gave up 4 bases and J gave up 3 bases, with 7 bases separating them. Germline V gives CDR1 DFQATT, CDR2 SNEGSKA (reference sequence). CDR3 in amino acids: CSAIGSYEQYF. DNA for the CDR3: TGCAGTGCTATCGGGAGCTACGAGCAGTACTTC.

The V call is TRBV2, the J call TRBJ2-1; TRBD2 aligns across 7 bases. Germline loops: CDR1 SNHLY, CDR2 FYNNEI. The CDR3 length is 15 residues. After removal of 2 bases from V and 5 bases from J, the junction contained 6 bases not matched to a gene. DNA for the CDR3: TGTGCCAGCAGTGAAATTCGGGGAGGGAACAATGAGCAGTTCTTC. It specifies CASSEIRGGNNEQFF.